This T cell receptor (beta chain) was captured in a study of shared clonotypes between healthy human individuals. Measured with immunoSEQ multiplex PCR; TCRdb has only the in-frame clones, and not every one. The sample lists 2,100,000 or so clones; approximately 95% were seen once. The germline V gene encodes CDR1 SGHTA and CDR2 FQGNSA. V gave up 3 bases and J gave up 1 base, with 18 bases separating them. The CDR3 is 17 amino acids. The source of this sequence is a man younger than 35 in good health. The sample consisted of naive CD4+ T cells sorted from blood. Subset meaning: CD45RA+ positively selected. This sequence joins TRBV7-2 and TRBJ1-1; no clear D gene. The CDR3 sequence is CASSFESFGHWNTEAFF. The DNA of the CDR3 is TGTGCCAGCAGCTTCGAGTCGTTCGGCCACTGGAACACTGAAGCTTTCTTT.